What follows are 8 T cell receptor beta chains derived from one specimen sequenced in a study of blood T cells in healthy people across ages. With a J-beta primer mix and a sample-barcoded 5' primer, a second PCR ran about 6 to 11 cycles. TCRdb reanalysed the 5' RACE reads using MiXCR and keeps one entry per CDR3 protein. There are more than 700,000 distinct CDR3 sequences in the sample; 46% occur only once, and 15% to 20% lies in the top ten. Sequencing was carried out using blood. The receptors originated from a man older than 75 in good health.

In its sample, this clonotype was seen many times. The V gene is TRBV12-3 or TRBV12-4, the J gene TRBJ2-1; 8 bases map to TRBD2. Trimming removed 3 bases from V and 6 bases from J; junction bases left unmatched: 4. CDR3 length equals 14 residues. The CDR3 is CASSFISGSNEQFF. CDR3 DNA sequence: TGTGCCAGCAGTTTCATCAGCGGGAGCAATGAGCAGTTCTTC.

The chain combines TRBV24-1 with TRBJ2-5; tentatively, D is TRBD2 (6 bases). The CDR3 has 14 amino acids. V was cut by 9 bases and J by 5 bases, with 18 bases left in between. Germline V lookup: CDR1 KGHDR, CDR2 SFDVKD. The CDR3 is CATSLGGVEETQYF. The CDR3 nucleotides are TGTGCCACCTCCCTGGGGGGAGTAGAGGAGACCCAGTACTTC.

V usage is TRBV7-2 and J usage is TRBJ2-5; D gene unclear. V lost 8 bases and J 2 bases, leaving 18 bases between the germline ends. The germline V gene has CDR1 SGHTA and CDR2 FQGNSA. This CDR3 has 15 amino acids. The DNA for the CDR3 is TGTGCCAGCGGCGCGGAGCCAGGCCGTCAAGAGACCCAGTACTTC. This codes for CASGAEPGRQETQYF. The whole variable domain, filled in from reference TRBV7-2 and TRBJ2-5, reads GAGVSQSPSNKVTEKGKDVELRCDPISGHTALYWYRQSLGQGLEFLIYFQGNSAPDKSGLPSDRFSAERTGGSVSTLTIQRTQQEDSAVYLCASGAEPGRQETQYFGPGTRLLVL.

The genes are TRBV2 and TRBJ2-6; D is uncertain. CDR1 SNHLY and CDR2 FYNNEI come from the germline V gene. This CDR3 is built from 16 residues. The V end was cut by 3 bases, the J end by 0 bases, with 9 bases between. The DNA of the CDR3 is TGTGCCAGCAGTGAGAATTTGAACTCTGGGGCCAACGTCCTGACTTTC. This gives the protein CASSENLNSGANVLTF.

This clonotype was recorded a few times. The chain recombines TRBV29-1 with TRBJ1-3, with unresolved D. There are 15 residues in the CDR3. The germline V and J ends were trimmed by 6 bases and 4 bases, with 19 bases remaining between them. Germline V gives CDR1 SQVTM, CDR2 ANQGSEA. In DNA, the CDR3 is TGCAGCGTGGGCTCGACCCCCGGGGAAGGAAACACCATATATTTT. Amino acids: CSVGSTPGEGNTIYF.

This clonotype was counted between two and nine times. V and J are TRBV6-1 and TRBJ2-3; 9 nucleotides align to TRBD2. Trimming took 5 bases from V and 9 from J; bases not matched to a gene: 12. The germline V gene has CDR1 MNHNS and CDR2 SASEGT. CDR3 size: 15 residues. Written as DNA, the CDR3 is TGTGCCAGCAGTACCAGCGGGGGGCTGAGTGGGACGCAGTATTTT. Amino acid sequence: CASSTSGGLSGTQYF.

This clonotype was picked up a small number of times. This chain joins TRBV10-3 and TRBJ2-1; TRBD2 aligns across 11 bases. The germline V gene has CDR1 ENHRY and CDR2 SYGVKD. This CDR3 is 18 amino acids long. The junction had 11 bases not matched to a gene; V was cut back by 4 bases and J by 3 bases. CDR3 nucleotides: TGTGCCATCAGTGGGGGGGGACTAGCGGCTACGGACTACAATGAGCAGTTCTTC. This gives the protein CAISGGGLAATDYNEQFF.

The rearrangement joins TRBV2 to TRBJ2-1; TRBD2 might be the D (5 bases). V lost 8 bases, J lost 4 bases, and 6 bases lay in between. Germline lookup yields CDR1 SNHLY and CDR2 FYNNEI. The CDR3 sequence is 11 residues long. DNA for the CDR3: TGTGCCAGCGAGCGGTACAATGAGCAGTTCTTC. It encodes CASERYNEQFF.